This T cell receptor (beta chain) stems from a study of tumor and adjacent non-tumor tissue in lung cancer. Study overall: Histology: under 15 adenocarcinoma, a couple of squamous cell carcinoma, 1 small cell lung cancer.

CDR1 and CDR2 from the germline V gene are SQVTM and ANQGSEA. The length of the CDR3 is 11 residues. A modified ARM-PCR protocol with three rounds of nested PCR amplified TCRbeta. TCRdb re-called the multiplex PCR reads through MiXCR, storing one row per CDR3 protein. The sample lists roughly 69,000 distinct CDR3 sequences, roughly three quarters occurring once. On this clonotype itself: Its matching antigen is unknown. The germline gene is not matched at one end of the junction; a read error may be the cause.

The template was RNA from unsorted bulk tissue. Distant lung tissue was collected more than 3 cm away from the tumor edge. Chemotherapy-naive patients with new lung cancer underwent thoracic surgery in China, August–November 2014. General study findings and limits: TCR diversity was significantly greater in tumor than normal lung tissue. Higher tumor TCR diversity was associated with shorter survival.

Material: distant non-tumor lung tissue. The rearrangement joins TRBV29-1 to TRBJ1-4; D not resolved. The clonotype originates from a man aged 60 to 69 with non-small cell lung cancer. CDR3 DNA sequence: TGCAGCACTCCGGGGAATGGAAAACGGTTTTTT. Its translation: CSTPGNGKRFF.